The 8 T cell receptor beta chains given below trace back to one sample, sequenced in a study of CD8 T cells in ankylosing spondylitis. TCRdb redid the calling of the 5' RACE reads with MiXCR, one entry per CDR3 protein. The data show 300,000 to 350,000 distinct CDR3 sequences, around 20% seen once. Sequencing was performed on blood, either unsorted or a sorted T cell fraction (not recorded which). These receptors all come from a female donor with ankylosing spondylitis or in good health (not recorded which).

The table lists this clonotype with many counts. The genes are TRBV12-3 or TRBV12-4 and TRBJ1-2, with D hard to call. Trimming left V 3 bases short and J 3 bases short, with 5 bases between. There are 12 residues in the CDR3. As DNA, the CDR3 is TGTGCCAGCAGTTTCCGGGACTATGGCTACACCTTC. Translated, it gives CASSFRDYGYTF.

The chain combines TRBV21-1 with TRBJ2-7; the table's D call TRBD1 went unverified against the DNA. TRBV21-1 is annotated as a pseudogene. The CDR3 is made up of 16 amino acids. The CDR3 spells CASSNCTGLISYEQYF. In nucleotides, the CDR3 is TGTGCCAGCAGCAATTGTACAGGGTTGATCTCCTACGAGCAGTACTTC.

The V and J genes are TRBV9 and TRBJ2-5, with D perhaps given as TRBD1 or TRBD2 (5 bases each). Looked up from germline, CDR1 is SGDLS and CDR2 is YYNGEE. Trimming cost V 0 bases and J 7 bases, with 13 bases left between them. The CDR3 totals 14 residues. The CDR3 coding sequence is TGTGCCAGCAGCGTAGAAGGGGCCGGGACGACCCAGTACTTC. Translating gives CASSVEGAGTTQYF.

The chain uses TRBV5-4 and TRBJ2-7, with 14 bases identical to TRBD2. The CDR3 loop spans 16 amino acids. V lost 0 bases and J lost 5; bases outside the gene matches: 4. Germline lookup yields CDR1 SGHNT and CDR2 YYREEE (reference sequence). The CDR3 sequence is CASSLEGLAGVHEQYF. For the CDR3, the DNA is TGTGCCAGCAGCTTGGAGGGACTAGCGGGAGTACACGAGCAGTACTTC.

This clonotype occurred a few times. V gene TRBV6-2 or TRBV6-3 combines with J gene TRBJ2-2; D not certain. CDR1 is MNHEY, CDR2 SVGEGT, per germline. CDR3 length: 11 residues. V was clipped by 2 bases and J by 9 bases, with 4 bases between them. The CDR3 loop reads CASSYGWELFF. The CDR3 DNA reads TGTGCCAGCAGTTACGGGTGGGAGCTGTTTTTT.

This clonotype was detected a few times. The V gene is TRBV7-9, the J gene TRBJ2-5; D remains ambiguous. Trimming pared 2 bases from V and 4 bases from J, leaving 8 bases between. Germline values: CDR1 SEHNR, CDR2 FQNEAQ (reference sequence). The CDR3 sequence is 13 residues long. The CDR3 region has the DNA TGTGCCAGCAGCTTATCAAGGGCAGAGACCCAGTACTTC. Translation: CASSLSRAETQYF.

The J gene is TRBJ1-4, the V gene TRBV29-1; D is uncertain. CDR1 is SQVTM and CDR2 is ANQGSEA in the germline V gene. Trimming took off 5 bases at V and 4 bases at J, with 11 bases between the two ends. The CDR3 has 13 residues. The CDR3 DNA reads TGCAGCGTTTTGGGCAGCCTTAATGAAAAACTGTTTTTT. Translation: CSVLGSLNEKLFF.

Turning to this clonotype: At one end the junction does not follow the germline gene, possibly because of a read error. CDR3 region: CTSSLVRRHGYTF. The CDR3 DNA reads TGTACCAGCAGCTTAGTTCGGAGGCATGGCTACACCTTC. The genes are TRBV7-9 and TRBJ1-2, with D unclear. Germline CDR1 SEHNR, CDR2 FQNEAQ (reference sequence). This CDR3 contains 13 residues. Full variable domain (remainder filled in from reference TRBV7-9 and TRBJ1-2): DTGVSQNPRHKITKRGQNVTFRCDPISEHNRLYWYRQTLGQGPEFLTYFQNEAQLEKSRLLSDRFSAERPKGSFSTLEIQRTEQGDSAMYLCTSSLVRRHGYTFGSGTRLTVV.